One T cell receptor (beta chain) is described in this entry. Its antigen is not yet known. No per-base quality is available; no much larger clone lies one base away. Library prep was done by the immunoSEQ multiplex PCR assay. As stored in TCRdb, this immuneACCESS dataset retains in-frame rearrangements with V and J assigned. A fraction of the clones does not appear; measured against another copy, unresolved V genes explain less than half of the discrepancy, and the remainder lacks a known reason. The sample table records hundreds of thousands of clones; 85% to 90% of these occur just once. Approximately 0.011% of the sample is in the top ten clones. Relative to germline, V is missing 0 bases and J is missing 0 bases, with 24 bases of the junction outside any gene match. The germline V gene sets CDR1 to LGHNA and CDR2 to YNFKEQ. The CDR3 spans 24 residues, from the cysteine through the phenylalanine. This entry keeps only the CDR3 DNA: 72 bases, framed from base 1.

The entry originates in a study of shared T cell receptors in the human thymus (dated by TCRdb to 2020 to 2022). Looking at the study overall: The study examined how the human thymus generates shared, self-reactive T-cell receptor alpha chains.

These data also featured in a second study, about human thymus T cells. The second paper further reports: Immunologically healthy infants undergoing open corrective cardiac surgery for congenital heart defects in Finland were used as donors. The thymus tissue came from surgical resects taken out during corrective cardiac surgery. Biased V and J gene segment usage appeared to be present in both thymic and peripheral blood repertoires. Highly overlapping thymic TCR repertoires among unrelated individuals were reported in the related research. TCR alpha and beta repertoires from roughly eight infant thymus samples and a few related peripheral blood samples were characterized in the study. Donor ages ranged from about 6 to 250 days, and the cohort comprised five or six male and a couple of female infants. Thymocytes were freed from the tissue by mechanical means and kept at -70 degrees C as pellets of roughly 8.5-31 million cells. A QIAsymphony instrument was used to extract genomic DNA from the frozen cell pellets. TCRB and TCRAD loci were amplified from a standardized quantity of quality-controlled genomic DNA using the immunoSEQ multiplex PCR assay. Amplicons spanned the V(D)J region at a length sufficient to cover the CDR3 and identify V and J genes. Through the commercial immunoSEQ service, the amplicons were sequenced on an Illumina platform. Primer bias and sequencing errors were corrected as previously described, and TCRAD and TCRB definitions were based on the IMGT database. Analysis of the repertoires was done with immunoSEQ Analyzer 3.0 and VDJTools and included basic statistics, V/J segment usage, diversity estimates, rarefaction and pairwise overlap. Diversity was estimated with Chao1, ChaoE, Efron-Thisted, Shannon and inverse Simpson indices, and also on datasets down-sampled to the smallest sample. Repertoire overlap was assessed by strict matching of CDR3 nucleotide sequence, V gene and J gene, and clustering was done by Jaccard-based multidimensional scaling. On average, thymus samples yielded 800,000 or so unique TCRB clonotypes, whereas blood samples yielded 65,000 to 100,000.

The receptor comes from a boy in the first two years of life with a congenital heart defect. Donor details come from another sample of the same person, matched by shared clones. Rearrangement joined TRBV4-2 to TRBJ2-4, and TRBD1 matches 9 of the central bases. Sequencing was performed on thymocytes. The CDR3 protein: CASSQDEWFDLGQGTSLAKNIQYF. The DNA is TGTGCCAGCAGCCAAGATGAATGGTTTGATCTGGGACAGGGAACCTCACTAGCCAAAAACATTCAGTACTTC.